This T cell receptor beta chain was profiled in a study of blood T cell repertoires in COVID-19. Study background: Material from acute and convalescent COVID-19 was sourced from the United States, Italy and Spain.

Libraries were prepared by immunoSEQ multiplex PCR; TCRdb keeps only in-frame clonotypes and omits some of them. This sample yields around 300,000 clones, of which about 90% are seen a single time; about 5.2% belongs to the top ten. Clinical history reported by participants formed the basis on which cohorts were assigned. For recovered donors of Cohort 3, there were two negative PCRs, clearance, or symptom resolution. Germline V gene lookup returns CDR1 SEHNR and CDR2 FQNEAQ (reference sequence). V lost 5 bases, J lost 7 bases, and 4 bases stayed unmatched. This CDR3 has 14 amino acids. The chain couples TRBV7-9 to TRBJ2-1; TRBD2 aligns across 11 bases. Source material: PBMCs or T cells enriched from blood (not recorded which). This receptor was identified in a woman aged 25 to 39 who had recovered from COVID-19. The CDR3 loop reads CASSRSGGANEQFF. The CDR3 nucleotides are TGTGCCAGCAGCCGTAGCGGGGGGGCGAATGAGCAGTTCTTC.